Listed here is a single T cell receptor (beta chain). A much more abundant neighbour one base away suggests this may be a read error. The CDR3 has 13 amino acids. CDR1 and CDR2 (germline): SNHLY, FYNNEI. Ophthalmopathy cases scored 3 or more on the Clinical Activity Score and 4 or more on NOSPECS grade, with duration below 3 months. PBMCs were sourced from more than 9 ml fresh peripheral blood. Amplified TCR beta CDR3 regions came from RNA transcripts. First-round RT-PCR of the TCR CDR3 relied on the HTBI primer set. TCRdb passed the multiplex PCR reads through MiXCR, listing each CDR3 protein once. Of around 270,000 distinct CDR3 sequences in the sample, less than 20% are singletons; the top ten hold less than 45%. This record belongs to a study of T cells in Graves' hyperthyroidism and ophthalmopathy.

Sequencing input: blood. This receptor was identified in a man between 50 and 59 years old with Graves' ophthalmopathy. The rearrangement links TRBV2 to TRBJ2-5; 7 bases are a match to TRBD1. CDR3 in amino acids: CASSPDRVETQHF. The CDR3 coding sequence is TGTGCCAGCAGTCCCGACAGGGTTGAGACCCAGCACTTC.